One sample yielded the 10 T cell receptor beta chains listed below, sequenced in a study of blood T cells in healthy people across ages. Primers used in a second PCR of roughly 6 to 12 cycles were a sample-barcoded 5' primer and a J-beta primer mix. TCRdb itself ran the 5' RACE reads through MiXCR, one entry per CDR3 protein. The table includes 1.8 million or so distinct CDR3 sequences, roughly two fifths detected once. The sample comprised blood. Source of these receptors: a human donor in good health.

The rearrangement uses TRBV7-2 and TRBJ2-7; 12 bases match TRBD2. The closer fit of TRBJ2-5 to the DNA end suggests the J call may be wrong. This CDR3 is built from 18 residues. Germline-derived CDR1 and CDR2 are SGHTA and FQGNSA. CDR3 region: CASSLVASGGAFGETQYF. DNA of the CDR3: TGTGCCAGCAGCTTAGTGGCTAGCGGGGGGGCCTTCGGAGAGACCCAGTACTTC.

This clonotype has just a few counts. The V call is TRBV3-1, the J call TRBJ1-5; D gene ambiguous. V was shortened by 2 bases and J by 0 bases, with 5 bases between the two germline ends. The germline CDR1 and CDR2 sequences are LGHDT and YNNKEL (reference sequence). This CDR3 has 14 amino acids. The CDR3 nucleotides are TGTGCCAGCAGCCAACAGATTAGCAATCAGCCCCAGCATTTT. Translating gives CASSQQISNQPQHF.

The CDR3, as DNA: TGTGCCAGCAGCGTAGGCCCAGGTGGCGAAGAGACCCAGTACTTC. Translating it yields CASSVGPGGEETQYF. The J gene is TRBJ2-5, the V gene TRBV9; D is unclear. Trimming left V 0 bases short and J 3 bases short, with 12 bases between. CDR3 size: 15 residues. CDR1 is SGDLS, CDR2 YYNGEE, per germline.

The V gene is TRBV6-2 or TRBV6-3, the J gene TRBJ2-7; 7 nucleotides align to TRBD2. The CDR3 is 15 amino acids. CDR1 and CDR2 from the germline V gene are MNHEY and SVGEGT. V lost 7 bases and J lost 0; bases outside the gene matches: 9. CDR3 region: CASNLRAGNSYEQYF. The CDR3 DNA reads TGTGCCAGCAATCTGAGAGCGGGGAACTCCTACGAGCAGTACTTC.

This clonotype occurred a few times. The chain employs TRBV7-2 and TRBJ2-1, with D hard to call. Germline V gene sequence: CDR1 SGHTA, CDR2 FQGNSA. The CDR3 consists of 12 residues. V was trimmed by 5 bases and J by 8 bases, leaving 10 bases between them. The CDR3 region is CASSVNGYEQFF. Written as DNA, the CDR3 is TGTGCCAGCAGCGTTAATGGCTATGAGCAGTTCTTC.

The table lists this clonotype with many counts. The chain joins TRBV12-3 or TRBV12-4 to TRBJ1-5; 8 bases fit TRBD1. The length of the CDR3 is 14 residues. V lost 5 bases and J lost 2; bases outside the gene matches: 2. This chain's CDR3 is CASSPTGGNQPQHF. The CDR3 DNA is TGTGCCAGCAGTCCGACAGGGGGCAATCAGCCCCAGCATTTT.

This clonotype was observed a handful of times. The V and J genes are TRBV7-2 and TRBJ1-2; TRBD1 matches at 9 bases. The J segment lost 6 bases and the V segment lost 7 bases, leaving 9 bases of the junction unmatched. The CDR3 sequence is 14 residues long. The germline V gene has CDR1 SGHTA and CDR2 FQGNSA. Here the CDR3 DNA reads TGTGCCAGCACCTGGGGGACAGGGACGGATGGCTACACCTTC. Protein product: CASTWGTGTDGYTF.

The chain's CDR3 is CASSLQGGVTYEQYF. In DNA form, the CDR3 reads TGTGCCAGCAGTTTACAGGGGGGGGTAACCTACGAGCAGTACTTC. The genes are TRBV12-3 or TRBV12-4 and TRBJ2-7; D is perhaps TRBD1 or TRBD2 (7 bases each). The CDR3 runs 15 residues. V gave up 2 bases and J gave up 2 bases, with 13 bases separating them.

J is TRBJ2-3 and V is TRBV11-2; D perhaps matches TRBD2 (6 bases). Germline loops: CDR1 SGHAT, CDR2 FQNNGV. V lost 6 bases to trimming and J lost 4 bases, with 17 bases between them. The CDR3 length is 15 residues. This CDR3 reads CASSYAGRGPDTQYF. CDR3 in DNA: TGTGCCAGCAGTTACGCGGGAAGGGGCCCAGATACGCAGTATTTT.

The V and J genes are TRBV4-3 and TRBJ1-4; weak D call: TRBD1 (5 bases). The CDR3 extends over 20 amino acids. Germline values: CDR1 LGHNA, CDR2 YSLEER. V dropped 0 bases and J dropped 0 bases, with 20 bases sitting between them. The CDR3 bases are TGCGCCAGCAGCCAAGAAATTTTAGGGTACAGGAGATCAACTAATGAAAAACTGTTTTTT. Protein: CASSQEILGYRRSTNEKLFF.